A selection of T cell receptor beta chains follows, all from one sample in a study of blood T cell repertoires in COVID-19. Using immunoSEQ multiplex PCR, the repertoire was profiled, and TCRdb retains in-frame clones only, with some absent. Altogether roughly 160,000 clones are present, 80% to 85% being singletons, with the ten largest covering 10% to 15%. Material for sequencing was PBMCs or T cells enriched from blood (not recorded which). All receptors come from a woman in her sixties or seventies who had recovered from COVID-19. CDR3s include the opening cysteine and the closing phenylalanine or tryptophan. D genes are given only for firm matches. Clone size is not always given. Where it is, it says once, few, many or a class for expanded clones.

TRBV6-5	.	TRBJ1-3	.	CASLGGPGNTIYF	TGTGCCTCCTTAGGAGGTCCTGGAAACACCATATATTTT
TRBV28	.	TRBJ1-4	.	CASSPGGGTNEKLFF	TGTGCCAGCAGCCCCGGCGGAGGGACTAATGAAAAACTGTTTTTT
TRBV5-1	.	TRBJ2-3	once	CASSLSQGSVRDTQYF	TGCGCCAGCAGCTTGTCCCAGGGGAGTGTAAGAGATACGCAGTATTTT
TRBV7-2	TRBD1	TRBJ1-2	.	CASSADRGFYGYTF	TGTGCCAGCAGCGCGGACAGGGGATTCTATGGCTACACCTTC
TRBV29-1	TRBD1	TRBJ1-2	.	CSVAHGQGYNYGYTF	TGCAGCGTTGCGCACGGACAGGGCTATAACTATGGCTACACCTTC
TRBV27	TRBD1	TRBJ1-2	once	CASSLIGQGAVGYTF	TGTGCCAGCAGTTTAATCGGGCAGGGGGCCGTTGGCTACACCTTC
TRBV7-9	.	TRBJ1-2	.	CASSRQLATNYGYTF	TGTGCCAGCAGCCGTCAGTTAGCTACTAACTATGGCTACACCTTC
TRBV19	TRBD1	TRBJ1-5	few	CASSETGAGQPQHF	TGTGCCAGTAGTGAAACAGGGGCAGGGCAGCCCCAGCATTTT
TRBV9	TRBD1	TRBJ2-3	.	CASSMRTGRADTQYF	TGTGCCAGCAGCATGAGGACAGGGCGGGCAGATACGCAGTATTTT
TRBV24-1	.	TRBJ1-6	.	CATRVEGRNSPLHF	TGTGCCACCAGAGTGGAGGGAAGGAATTCACCCCTCCACTTT
TRBV7-2	.	TRBJ1-4	.	CASSNRGATNEKLFF	TGTGCCAGCAGCAACCGTGGGGCTACTAATGAAAAACTGTTTTTT
TRBV5-1	.	TRBJ2-2	few	CASRDLGELFF	TGCGCCAGCAGGGACTTGGGGGAGCTGTTTTTT
TRBV7-9	.	TRBJ1-1	.	CASSLVLGGEAFF	TGTGCCAGCAGCTTAGTTTTGGGGGGTGAAGCTTTCTTT
TRBV7-9	.	TRBJ2-3	once	CASSLLPSGTDTQYF	TGTGCCAGCAGCTTACTGCCTAGCGGCACAGATACGCAGTATTTT
TRBV23-1	TRBD1	TRBJ2-7	.	CASSPAPGQGAYEQYF	TGCGCCAGCAGCCCTGCCCCGGGACAGGGGGCCTACGAGCAGTACTTC
TRBV5-1	TRBD1	TRBJ1-1	.	CASSWTGGASSSEAFF	TGCGCCAGCAGCTGGACAGGGGGCGCTTCGTCCAGTGAAGCTTTCTTT
TRBV28	TRBD1	TRBJ1-6	.	CAIMERTGGSPLHF	TGTGCCATCATGGAGAGGACAGGGGGTTCACCCCTCCACTTT
TRBV10-1	.	TRBJ1-5	.	CASNQTGKLYSNQPQHF	TGCGCCAGCAATCAGACAGGAAAACTTTATAGCAATCAGCCCCAGCATTTT
TRBV19	.	TRBJ2-3	.	CASRAGPSTDTQYF	TGTGCCAGCCGAGCGGGCCCTAGCACAGATACGCAGTATTTT
TRBV27	.	TRBJ2-1	.	CSHCNEQFF	TGTTCCCACTGTAATGAGCAGTTCTTC
TRBV18	TRBD1	TRBJ1-2	few	CASSPSQGANYGYTF	TGTGCCAGCTCACCAAGCCAGGGGGCGAACTATGGCTACACCTTC
TRBV7-8	TRBD1	TRBJ1-3	.	CASSVTGGNGNTIYF	TGTGCCAGCAGCGTGACAGGGGGGAATGGAAACACCATATATTTT
TRBV6-5	TRBD1	TRBJ2-7	.	CASSYRGPGYEQYF	TGTGCCAGCAGTTACAGGGGGCCAGGCTACGAGCAGTACTTC
TRBV11-2	.	TRBJ1-1	few	CASRSGHPNTEAFF	TGTGCCAGCAGATCCGGACACCCGAACACTGAAGCTTTCTTT
TRBV7-9	.	TRBJ2-3	.	CATQPRARNTQYF	TGTGCCACCCAACCGAGGGCGCGAAATACGCAGTATTTT
TRBV28	.	TRBJ2-3	once	CASRGSTDTQYF	TGTGCCAGTAGGGGCAGCACAGATACGCAGTATTTT
TRBV5-1	.	TRBJ2-1	.	CASSPSSNYNEQFF	TGCGCCAGCAGTCCATCTTCTAACTACAATGAGCAGTTCTTC
TRBV3-1/TRBV3-2	.	TRBJ2-7	.	CASSRTDAYYEQYF	TGTGCCAGCAGCCGGACTGATGCCTACTACGAGCAGTACTTC